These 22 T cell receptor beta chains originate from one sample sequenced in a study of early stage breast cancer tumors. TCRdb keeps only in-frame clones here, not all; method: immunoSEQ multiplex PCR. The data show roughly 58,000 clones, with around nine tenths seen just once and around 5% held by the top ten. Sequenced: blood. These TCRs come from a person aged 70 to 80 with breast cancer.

CDR3 DNA sequence: TGTGCCTGGAAGCGGAGAGGAGGGGAGACCCAGTACTTC. It is translated as CAWKRRGGETQYF. This chain links TRBV30 with TRBJ2-5; D is possibly TRBD2 (6 bases). Germline V gene lookup returns CDR1 GTSNPN and CDR2 SVGIG (reference sequence). This CDR3 spans 13 amino acids. V lost 4 bases, J lost 5 bases, and 14 bases lay in between.

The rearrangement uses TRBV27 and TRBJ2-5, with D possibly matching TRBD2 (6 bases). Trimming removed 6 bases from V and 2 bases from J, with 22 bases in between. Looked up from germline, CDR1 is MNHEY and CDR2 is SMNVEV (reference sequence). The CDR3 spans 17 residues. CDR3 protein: CASSDPSEGTLQETQYF. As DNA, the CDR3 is TGTGCCAGCAGCGACCCCTCGGAGGGAACCTTACAAGAGACCCAGTACTTC.

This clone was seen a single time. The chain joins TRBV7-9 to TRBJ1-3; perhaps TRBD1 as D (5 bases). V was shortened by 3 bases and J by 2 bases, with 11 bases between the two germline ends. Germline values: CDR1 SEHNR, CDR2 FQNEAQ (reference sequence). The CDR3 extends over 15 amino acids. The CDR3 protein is CASSLPGRAGNTIYF. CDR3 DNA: TGTGCCAGCAGCTTGCCGGGCAGGGCTGGAAACACCATATATTTT.

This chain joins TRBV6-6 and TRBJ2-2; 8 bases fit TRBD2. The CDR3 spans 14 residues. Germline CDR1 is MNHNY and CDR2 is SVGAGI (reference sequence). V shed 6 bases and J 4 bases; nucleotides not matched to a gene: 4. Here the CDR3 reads CASSYGGVTGELFF. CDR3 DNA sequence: TGTGCCAGCAGCTACGGGGGGGTCACCGGGGAGCTGTTTTTT.

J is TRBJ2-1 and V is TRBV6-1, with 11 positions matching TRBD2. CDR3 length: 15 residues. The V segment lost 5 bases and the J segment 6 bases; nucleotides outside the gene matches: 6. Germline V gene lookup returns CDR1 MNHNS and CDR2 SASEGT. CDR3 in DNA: TGTGCCAGCAGTCCTCTAGCGGGAGGAGGCAATGAGCAGTTCTTC. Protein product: CASSPLAGGGNEQFF.

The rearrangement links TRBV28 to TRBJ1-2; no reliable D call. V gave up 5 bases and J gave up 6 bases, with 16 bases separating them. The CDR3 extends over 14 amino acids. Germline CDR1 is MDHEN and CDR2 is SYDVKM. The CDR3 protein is CASSASDRGNGYTF. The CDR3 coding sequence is TGTGCCAGCAGTGCCTCGGACCGGGGTAATGGCTACACCTTC.

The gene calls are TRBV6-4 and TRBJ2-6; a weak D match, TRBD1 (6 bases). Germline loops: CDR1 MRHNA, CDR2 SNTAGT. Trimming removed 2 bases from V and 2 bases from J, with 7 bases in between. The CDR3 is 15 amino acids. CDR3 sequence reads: CASSDQGTGANVLTF. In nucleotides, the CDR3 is TGTGCCAGCAGTGACCAGGGGACTGGGGCCAACGTCCTGACTTTC.

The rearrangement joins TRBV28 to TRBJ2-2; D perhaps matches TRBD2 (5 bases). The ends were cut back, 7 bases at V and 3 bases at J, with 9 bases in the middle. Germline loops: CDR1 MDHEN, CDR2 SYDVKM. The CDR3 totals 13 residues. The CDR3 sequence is CASIRRDTGELFF. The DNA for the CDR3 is TGTGCCAGCATTCGGCGGGACACCGGGGAGCTGTTTTTT.

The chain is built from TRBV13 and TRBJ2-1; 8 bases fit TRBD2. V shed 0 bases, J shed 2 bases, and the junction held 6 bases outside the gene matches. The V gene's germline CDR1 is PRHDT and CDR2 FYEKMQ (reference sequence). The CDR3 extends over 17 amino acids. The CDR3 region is CASSLGGGGIPYNEQFF. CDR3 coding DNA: TGTGCCAGCAGCTTAGGCGGCGGGGGGATTCCCTACAATGAGCAGTTCTTC.

CDR3 DNA: TGTGCCAGCAGCGCCCGGACTAGCGGGAGGGCCGCGAGCACAGATACGCAGTATTTT. Translation gives CASSARTSGRAASTDTQYF. The chain is built from TRBV11-3 and TRBJ2-3, with 15 bases lining up with TRBD2. Germline V gives CDR1 SGHNT, CDR2 YENEEA. This CDR3 is 19 amino acids long. The junction had 9 bases not matched to a gene; V was cut back by 5 bases and J by 0 bases.

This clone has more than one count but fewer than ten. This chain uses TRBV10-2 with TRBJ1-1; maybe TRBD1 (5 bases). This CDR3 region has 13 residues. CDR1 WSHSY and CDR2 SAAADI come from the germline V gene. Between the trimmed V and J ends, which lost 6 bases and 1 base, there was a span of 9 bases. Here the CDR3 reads CASRLTANTEAFF. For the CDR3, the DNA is TGCGCCAGCAGACTGACAGCGAACACTGAAGCTTTCTTT.

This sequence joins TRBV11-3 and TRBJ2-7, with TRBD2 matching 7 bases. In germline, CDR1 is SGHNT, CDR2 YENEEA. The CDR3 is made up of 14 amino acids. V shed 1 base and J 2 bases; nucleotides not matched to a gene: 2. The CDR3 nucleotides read TGTGCCAGCAGCTTAGGCGGGAGACCCTACGAGCAGTACTTC. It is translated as CASSLGGRPYEQYF.

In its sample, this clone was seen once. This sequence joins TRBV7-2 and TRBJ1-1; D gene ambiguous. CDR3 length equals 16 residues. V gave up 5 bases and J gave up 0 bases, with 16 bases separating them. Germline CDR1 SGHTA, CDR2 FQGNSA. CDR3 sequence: CASSRAPGELNTEAFF. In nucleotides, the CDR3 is TGTGCCAGCAGCCGAGCACCGGGAGAATTGAACACTGAAGCTTTCTTT. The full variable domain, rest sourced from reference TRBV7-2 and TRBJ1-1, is GAGVSQSPSNKVTEKGKDVELRCDPISGHTALYWYRQSLGQGLEFLIYFQGNSAPDKSGLPSDRFSAERTGGSVSTLTIQRTQQEDSAVYLCASSRAPGELNTEAFFGQGTRLTVV.

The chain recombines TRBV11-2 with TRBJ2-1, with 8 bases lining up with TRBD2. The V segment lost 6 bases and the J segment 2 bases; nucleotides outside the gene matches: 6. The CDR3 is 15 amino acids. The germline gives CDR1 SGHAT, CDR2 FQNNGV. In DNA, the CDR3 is TGTGCCAGCAGGGCTAGCGGGTCTCCCTACAATGAGCAGTTCTTC. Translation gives CASRASGSPYNEQFF.

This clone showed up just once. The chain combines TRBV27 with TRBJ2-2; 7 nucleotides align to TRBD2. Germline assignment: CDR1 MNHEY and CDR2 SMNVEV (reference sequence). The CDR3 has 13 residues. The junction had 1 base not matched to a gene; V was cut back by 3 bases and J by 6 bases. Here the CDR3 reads CASSLGGAGELFF. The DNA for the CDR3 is TGTGCCAGCAGTTTGGGAGGGGCCGGGGAGCTGTTTTTT.

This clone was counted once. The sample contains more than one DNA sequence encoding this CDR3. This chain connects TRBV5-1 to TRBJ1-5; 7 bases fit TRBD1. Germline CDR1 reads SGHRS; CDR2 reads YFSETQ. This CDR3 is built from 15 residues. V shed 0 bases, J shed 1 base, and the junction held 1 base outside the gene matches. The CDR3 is CASSLDRGSNQPQHF. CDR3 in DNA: TGCGCCAGCAGCTTGGACAGGGGAAGCAATCAGCCCCAGCATTTT.

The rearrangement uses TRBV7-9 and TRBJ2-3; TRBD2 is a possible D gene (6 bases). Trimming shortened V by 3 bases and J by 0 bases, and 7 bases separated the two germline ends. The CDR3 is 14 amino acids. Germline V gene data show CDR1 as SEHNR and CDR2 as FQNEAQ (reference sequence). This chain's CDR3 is CASSFSGSTDTQYF. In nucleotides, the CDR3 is TGTGCCAGCAGCTTCAGCGGGAGCACAGATACGCAGTATTTT.

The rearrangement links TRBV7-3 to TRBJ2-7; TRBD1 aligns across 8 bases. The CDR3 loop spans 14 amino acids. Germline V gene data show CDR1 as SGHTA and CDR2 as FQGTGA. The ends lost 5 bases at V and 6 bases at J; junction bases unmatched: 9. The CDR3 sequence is CASSKTGGLFEQYF. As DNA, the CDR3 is TGTGCCAGCAGCAAAACAGGGGGGCTCTTCGAGCAGTACTTC.

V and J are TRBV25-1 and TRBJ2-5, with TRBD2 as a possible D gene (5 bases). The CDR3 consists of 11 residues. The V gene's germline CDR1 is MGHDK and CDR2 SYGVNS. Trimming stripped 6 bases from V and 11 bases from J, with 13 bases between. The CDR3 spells CASSSLWEQYF. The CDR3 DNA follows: TGTGCCAGCAGCTCACTATGGGAGCAGTACTTC.

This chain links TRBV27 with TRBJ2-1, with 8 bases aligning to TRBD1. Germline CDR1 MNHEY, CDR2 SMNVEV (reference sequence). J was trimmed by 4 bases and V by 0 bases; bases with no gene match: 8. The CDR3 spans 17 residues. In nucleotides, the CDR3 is TGTGCCAGCAGTTTATCGCCCCGACAGGGGTGGTACAATGAGCAGTTCTTC. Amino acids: CASSLSPRQGWYNEQFF.

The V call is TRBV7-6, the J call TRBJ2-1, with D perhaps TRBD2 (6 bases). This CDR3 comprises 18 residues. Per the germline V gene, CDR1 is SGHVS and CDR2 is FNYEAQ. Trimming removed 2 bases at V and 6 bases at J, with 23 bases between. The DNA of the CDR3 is TGTGCCAGCAGCTTATTACGGTCTCTAGCGACTTCTCCCAATGAGCAGTTCTTC. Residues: CASSLLRSLATSPNEQFF.

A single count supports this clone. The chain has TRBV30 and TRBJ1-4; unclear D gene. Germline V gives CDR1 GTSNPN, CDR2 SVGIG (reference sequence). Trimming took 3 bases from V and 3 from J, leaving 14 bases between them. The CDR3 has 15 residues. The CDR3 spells CAWRRQGGANEKLFF. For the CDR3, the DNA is TGTGCCTGGAGGCGGCAAGGAGGAGCTAATGAAAAACTGTTTTTT. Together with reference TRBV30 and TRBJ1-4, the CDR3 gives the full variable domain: SQTIHQWPATLVQPVGSPLSLECTVEGTSNPNLYWYRQAAGRGLQLLFYSVGIGQISSEVPQNLSASRPQDRQFILSSKKLLLSDSGFYLCAWRRQGGANEKLFFGSGTQLSVL.